The T cell receptor (beta chain) described here comes from a study of T cell responses to AZD1222 COVID-19 vaccine. Overall study results and limits: Clonal diversity was possibly underestimated; the donors were predominantly white British and more often female.

The table came from immunoSEQ multiplex PCR; TCRdb's copy has only in-frame clones and leaves some out. In the table there are some 48,000 clones, approximately 86% of which are singletons. As regards this clone: Its antigen is as yet unknown.

V lost 5 bases, J lost 7 bases, and 18 bases lay in between. Germline CDR1 SGHVS, CDR2 FQNEAQ. This CDR3 comprises 15 residues. Timing groups of about 4 and about 12 weeks for second doses were pooled. The source of this sequence is an adult who received the AZD1222 COVID-19 vaccine. The sequences come from peripheral blood, collected 28 days after the second AZD1222 dose. The V and J genes are TRBV7-8 and TRBJ1-5, with D possibly TRBD1 on 6 matching bases. The CDR3 coding sequence is TGTGCCAGCAGCCAAGGGGGGAACCTGGGGCAGCCCCAGCATTTT. This translates into CASSQGGNLGQPQHF. The full variable domain, its missing parts supplied by reference TRBV7-8 and TRBJ1-5, is GAGVSQSPRYKVAKRGQDVALRCDPISGHVSLFWYQQALGQGPEFLTYFQNEAQLDKSGLPSDRFFAERPEGSVSTLKIQRTQQEDSAVYLCASSQGGNLGQPQHFGDGTRLSIL.